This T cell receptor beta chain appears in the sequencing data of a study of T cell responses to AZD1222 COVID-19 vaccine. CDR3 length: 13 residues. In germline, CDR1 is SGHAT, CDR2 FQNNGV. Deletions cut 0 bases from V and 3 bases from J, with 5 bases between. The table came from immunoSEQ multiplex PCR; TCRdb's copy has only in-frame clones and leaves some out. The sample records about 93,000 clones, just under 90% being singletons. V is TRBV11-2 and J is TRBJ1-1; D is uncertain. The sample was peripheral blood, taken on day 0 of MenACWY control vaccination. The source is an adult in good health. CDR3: CASSLEQYTEAFF. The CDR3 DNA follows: TGTGCCAGCAGCTTAGAACAGTACACTGAAGCTTTCTTT.